The TCR beta chain under discussion was sequenced for a study of T cell responses to AZD1222 COVID-19 vaccine. Whole-study results and caveats: Spike-specific TCR breadth and depth went up after people got two AZD1222 doses. With dominance at 160-218 and 743-854, vaccine-associated CD4 TCRs spanned spike. AZD1222 recipients seropositive at baseline numbered only six or seven. Among the donors, most were white British and more were female, and clonal diversity was possibly underestimated.

The table came from immunoSEQ multiplex PCR; TCRdb's copy has only in-frame clones and leaves some out. Here the sample spans more than 140,000 clones, approximately 95% being singletons. The CDR3 has 16 residues. Germline CDR1 is MGHRA and CDR2 is YSYEKL. Trimming cost V 6 bases and J 5 bases, with 23 bases left between them. In the case of this clone: Its antigen is still unknown.

Source: peripheral blood, taken on day 0 of MenACWY control vaccination. The sequence was obtained from an adult in good health. J is TRBJ2-7 and V is TRBV4-1, with a weak D call TRBD1 (5 bases). CDR3 in amino acids: CASRRTPTEPIDEQYF. CDR3 sequence (DNA): TGCGCCAGCAGAAGAACCCCGACAGAACCGATCGACGAGCAGTACTTC.